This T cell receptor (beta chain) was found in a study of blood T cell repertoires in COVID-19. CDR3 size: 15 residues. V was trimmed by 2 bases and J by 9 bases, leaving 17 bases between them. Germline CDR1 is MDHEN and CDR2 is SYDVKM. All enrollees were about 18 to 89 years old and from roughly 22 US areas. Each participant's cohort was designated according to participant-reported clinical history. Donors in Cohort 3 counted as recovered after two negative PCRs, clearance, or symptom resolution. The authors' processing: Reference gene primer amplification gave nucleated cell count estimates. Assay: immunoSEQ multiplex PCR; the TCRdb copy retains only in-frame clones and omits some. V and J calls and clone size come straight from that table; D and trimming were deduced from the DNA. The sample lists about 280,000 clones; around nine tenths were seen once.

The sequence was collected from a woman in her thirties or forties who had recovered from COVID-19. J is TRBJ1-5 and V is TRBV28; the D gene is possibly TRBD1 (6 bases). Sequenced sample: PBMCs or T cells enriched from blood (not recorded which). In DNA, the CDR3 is TGTGCCAGCAGTTTAGGCGCCAGGGGTAGATGGCCCCAGCATTTT. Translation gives CASSLGARGRWPQHF.